The entry below gives a single T cell receptor beta chain sequence along with its context. Its antigen is not known. Germline V lookup: CDR1 MNHEY, CDR2 SVGAGI. The CDR3 spans 14 residues. V was cut by 6 bases and J by 0 bases, with 9 bases left in between. This sample was taken from a study of cytomegalovirus exposure and HLA in healthy donors. Study context: An early release of data contained about 85 million unique TCRs, which came from HLA-typed donors. Findings and caveats of the study: Among TCR beta chains of equal frequency, HLA-associated ones were more clonally expanded in a later analysis.

It was with 60 Vbeta and 13 Jbeta primers that the PCR ran. Repertoires were generated with immunoSEQ multiplex PCR, while TCRdb's copy carries only in-frame clones and drops some. The sample consists of about 150,000 clones, 55% to 75% of them appearing once. The J gene is TRBJ2-1, the V gene TRBV6-5; the D gene is possibly TRBD2 (5 bases). The sequenced sample consisted of PBMCs. The receptor's source is a woman in her sixties in good health and CMV-seropositive. CDR3 in DNA: TGTGCCAGCAGGAGCGGAACCTCCTACAATGAGCAGTTCTTC. It translates to CASRSGTSYNEQFF.